The source of this TCR beta chain is a study of T cell responses to AZD1222 COVID-19 vaccine. Study-wide results and limits: Unmutated variant regions are reportedly targeted by nearly half of spike-specific TCRs. Most donors were white British and more were female, and clonal diversity was possibly underestimated. Baseline antibody screening turned up just a handful of seropositive AZD1222 recipients.

Trimming pared 2 bases from V and 5 bases from J, leaving 7 bases between. Germline CDR1 and CDR2: SGHRS and YFSETQ. The CDR3 is 13 amino acids. The table came from immunoSEQ multiplex PCR; TCRdb's copy has only in-frame clones and leaves some out. In the table there are fewer than 250,000 clones, about 92% of which are singletons. Of note for this clone: Its antigen is unidentified.

This TCR was sampled from an adult in good health. The sample consisted of peripheral blood, taken on day 0 of MenACWY control vaccination. The rearrangement links TRBV5-1 to TRBJ1-4; possible D gene TRBD1, 6 bases. The CDR3 region is CASSFGQNEKLFF. The CDR3, as DNA: TGCGCCAGCAGCTTCGGACAGAATGAAAAACTGTTTTTT. The variable domain in full, completed from reference TRBV5-1 and TRBJ1-4, reads KAGVTQTPRYLIKTRGQQVTLSCSPISGHRSVSWYQQTPGQGLQFLFEYFSETQRNKGNFPGRFSGRQFSNSRSEMNVSTLELGDSALYLCASSFGQNEKLFFGSGTQLSVL.